This is a list of T cell receptor beta chains from one sample in a study of blood T cell repertoires in COVID-19. Generated by immunoSEQ multiplex PCR, the TCRdb table keeps only in-frame clones and is missing some. The sample has roughly 80,000 clones, roughly 82% seen once. Input material: peripheral blood. These receptors were taken from a human donor in a cohort sampled during active COVID-19. Both conserved end residues are part of each CDR3. A D gene is named only where the DNA matches it firmly. Clone sizes are given selectively: once, few, many, or a class where the clone is expanded.

V gene: TRBV29-1
J gene: TRBJ2-3
D gene: TRBD2
clone size: NA
CDR3 DNA: TGCAGCGTTGAAGAAAGGCGGGGGTCAGATACGCAGTATTTT
CDR3 protein: CSVEERRGSDTQYF

V gene: TRBV29-1
J gene: TRBJ1-1
D gene: NA
clone size: NA
CDR3 DNA: TGCAGCGTGAATACCCCCGACAGCTTGAACACTGAAGCTTTCTTT
CDR3 protein: CSVNTPDSLNTEAFF

V gene: TRBV29-1
J gene: TRBJ2-5
D gene: TRBD2
clone size: NA
CDR3 DNA: TGCAGCGTTGATCACGGGAGGTACCAAGAGACCCAGTACTTC
CDR3 protein: CSVDHGRYQETQYF

V gene: TRBV5-1
J gene: TRBJ2-7
D gene: NA
clone size: NA
CDR3 DNA: TGCGCCAGCAGCTTGGGAGGGACCTACGAGCAGTACTTC
CDR3 protein: CASSLGGTYEQYF

V gene: TRBV18
J gene: TRBJ1-5
D gene: NA
clone size: NA
CDR3 DNA: TGTGCCAGCTCCGGTGTGGAGATTCAGCCCCAGCATTTT
CDR3 protein: CASSGVEIQPQHF

V gene: TRBV4-2
J gene: TRBJ1-1
D gene: NA
clone size: few
CDR3 DNA: TGTGCCAGCAGCCAAGATGTGAGCCGGAACACTGAAGCTTTCTTT
CDR3 protein: CASSQDVSRNTEAFF

V gene: TRBV5-1
J gene: TRBJ2-2
D gene: NA
clone size: NA
CDR3 DNA: TGCGCCAGCAGCCCTTTAGCAGGGAAAACCGGGGAGCTGTTTTTT
CDR3 protein: CASSPLAGKTGELFF

V gene: TRBV3-1/TRBV3-2
J gene: TRBJ1-4
D gene: TRBD1
clone size: NA
CDR3 DNA: TGTGCCAGCAGCACGCGACAGGGGGCTAATGAAAAACTGTTTTTT
CDR3 protein: CASSTRQGANEKLFF

V gene: TRBV24-1
J gene: TRBJ2-7
D gene: NA
clone size: once
CDR3 DNA: TGTGCCACCAGCGGGGACTCCTACGAGCAGTACTTC
CDR3 protein: CATSGDSYEQYF

V gene: TRBV6-5
J gene: TRBJ2-1
D gene: NA
clone size: NA
CDR3 DNA: TGTGCCAGCAGTCTCCCCGGGACCTACAATGAGCAGTTCTTC
CDR3 protein: CASSLPGTYNEQFF

V gene: TRBV29-1
J gene: TRBJ2-7
D gene: NA
clone size: NA
CDR3 DNA: TGCAGCGTTGGGGGGCTTGGACACACAAAGAGCTCCTACGAGCAGTACTTC
CDR3 protein: CSVGGLGHTKSSYEQYF

V gene: TRBV11-2
J gene: TRBJ1-4
D gene: TRBD1
clone size: NA
CDR3 DNA: TGTGCCAGCAGCTTGGGACAGGGTGGGATGAAGAAACTGTTTTTT
CDR3 protein: CASSLGQGGMKKLFF

V gene: TRBV28
J gene: TRBJ1-2
D gene: NA
clone size: NA
CDR3 DNA: TGTGCCAGCAGTTTCGGCCTAAGCGGTGGCTACACCTTC
CDR3 protein: CASSFGLSGGYTF

V gene: TRBV28
J gene: TRBJ2-1
D gene: TRBD2
clone size: NA
CDR3 DNA: TGTGCCAGCAGTGTAGCGGGGGCGAGCTCCTACAATGAGCAGTTCTTC
CDR3 protein: CASSVAGASSYNEQFF

V gene: TRBV18
J gene: TRBJ1-1
D gene: TRBD1
clone size: NA
CDR3 DNA: TGTGCCAGCTCACCACTAGGGACAGGGGGCAACACTGAAGCTTTCTTT
CDR3 protein: CASSPLGTGGNTEAFF